Presented here are 30 T cell receptor beta chains from one specimen sequenced in a study of T-cell reconstitution after alpha-beta-depleted transplantation in children (TCRdb year 2016). Explained via the paper, the treatment or condition label denotes: allogeneic hematopoietic cell transplantation with graft depleted of TCRalphabeta T cells and CD19 B cells. The library was obtained by PCR. This sample was sequenced with an Illumina HiSeq 2500. Molecular barcoding was employed in the preparation of TCR libraries, with unique molecular identifiers being used to normalize TCRbeta repertoire quantification. The public reads were quality trimmed at Q25 with fastp and then assembled into clones with MiXCR by TCRdb, keeping productive beta chains. CDR3 protein sequences are deduplicated, and each keeps its most common genes and DNA. The table for this sample lists around 250,000 distinct CDR3 sequences; roughly 7.7% of them were counted only once. Together, the top ten hold almost 6.5% of the sample.

The material was PBMCs, mostly from graft donor cells, obtained 180 days after TCRalphabeta/CD19-depleted stem cell transplant. These receptors were collected from a male patient younger than 18 who had a stem cell transplant for acute lymphoblastic leukemia, so the T cells may come from the graft donor.

This clonotype was counted ten times or more. The gene calls are TRBV4-1 and TRBJ1-2, with D unclear. This CDR3 has 14 amino acids. Germline CDR1 is MGHRA and CDR2 is YSYEKL. V was trimmed by 0 bases and J by 8 bases, leaving 13 bases between them. CDR3 DNA: TGCGCCAGCAGCCAAGAGTACGTGGATTACGGCTACACCTTC. Translating it yields CASSQEYVDYGYTF.

The table lists this clonotype with many counts. The chain uses TRBV4-3 and TRBJ2-3; D is perhaps TRBD2 (7 bases). The CDR3 is 17 residues long. The V and J ends lost 1 base and 1 base respectively, with 15 bases between them. CDR1 LGHNA and CDR2 YSLEER come from the germline V gene. The DNA of the CDR3 is TGCGCCAGCAGCCAAGGGGATACGGGGGGCCGCACAGATACGCAGTATTTT. Protein product: CASSQGDTGGRTDTQYF.

With respect to this clonotype: A much larger clone differs by one base, so this may be a read error. This likely comes from a read error, as the CDR3 has no conserved phenylalanine or tryptophan at its end. The rearrangement joins TRBV14 to TRBJ1-2; D may be TRBD1 (5 bases). Germline CDR1 SGHDN, CDR2 FVKESK. This CDR3 comprises 14 residues. V was trimmed by 0 bases and J by 6 bases, leaving 11 bases between them. Here the CDR3 DNA reads TGTGCCAGCAGCCAAGATCAGGGACGAGATGGCTACACCCTC. This gives the protein CASSQDQGRDGYTL.

This clonotype was observed many times. For the CDR3, the DNA is TGTGCCAGCAGAACGCTAGCCCCTGAGCAGTTCTTC. It translates to CASRTLAPEQFF. The genes are TRBV12-3 or TRBV12-4 and TRBJ2-1, with D perhaps TRBD2 (5 bases). The CDR3 is 12 amino acids. V lost 6 bases to trimming and J lost 9 bases, with 12 bases between them.

This clonotype was counted at least ten times. V gene TRBV7-9 combines with J gene TRBJ2-1, with TRBD2 as a possible D gene (6 bases). V shed 5 bases and J shed 11 bases, with 19 bases lying between them. The CDR3 is 14 residues long. Germline V lookup: CDR1 SEHNR, CDR2 FQNEAQ (reference sequence). The CDR3 bases are TGTGCCAGCAGCCTCCGCGAGCTAGCGAAAAAGCAGTTCTTC. Its translation is CASSLRELAKKQFF.

Many counts were recorded for this clonotype. The chain combines TRBV6-1 with TRBJ1-3, with 7 positions matching TRBD1. This CDR3 is 14 amino acids long. Trimming cost V 7 bases and J 3 bases; bases outside gene matches: 6. Germline CDR1 MNHNS, CDR2 SASEGT. This CDR3 reads CASNRDRFGNTIYF. CDR3 nucleotide sequence: TGTGCCAGCAACCGGGACAGATTTGGAAACACCATATATTTT.

This clonotype was recorded many times. V usage is TRBV20-1 and J usage is TRBJ2-3; D is unresolved. The germline V gene encodes CDR1 DFQATT and CDR2 SNEGSKA (reference sequence). CDR3 size: 12 residues. V lost 5 bases and J lost 0, with 6 bases in between. Here the CDR3 DNA reads TGCAGTGCTTTATCTAGCACAGATACGCAGTATTTT. This sequence encodes CSALSSTDTQYF.

This clonotype was recorded many times. The chain carries TRBV5-5 and TRBJ2-5; D gene uncertain. The germline CDR1 and CDR2 sequences are SGHKS and YYEKEE (reference sequence). The CDR3 is made up of 15 amino acids. The V end was cut by 0 bases, the J end by 7 bases, with 16 bases between. CDR3 nucleotides: TGTGCCAGCAGCTTGGGTGGAAACCCTGAAGGGACCCAGTACTTC. As protein: CASSLGGNPEGTQYF.

This clonotype was seen repeatedly, ten times or more. In nucleotides, the CDR3 is TGCGCCAGCAGCTTGGAGGGGGCGCATGAGCAGTTCTTC. Its translation: CASSLEGAHEQFF. The chain joins TRBV5-1 to TRBJ2-1; TRBD1 aligns across 7 bases. Germline V gene sequence: CDR1 SGHRS, CDR2 YFSETQ. V gave up 0 bases and J gave up 8 bases; unmatched junction bases: 2. This CDR3 region has 13 residues.

This clonotype was found many times. The V gene is TRBV12-3 or TRBV12-4, the J gene TRBJ2-1; 7 positions match TRBD2. The J segment lost 2 bases and the V segment lost 3 bases, leaving 7 bases of the junction unmatched. The CDR3 has 16 residues. For the CDR3, the DNA is TGTGCCAGCAGTTTCGAGGCGGGAGTGGCCTACAATGAGCAGTTCTTC. It is translated as CASSFEAGVAYNEQFF.

The sample holds many counts of this clonotype. The chain is built from TRBV20-1 and TRBJ1-2; D is ambiguous. This CDR3 contains 13 residues. Trimming stripped 6 bases from V and 5 bases from J, with 16 bases between. CDR1 DFQATT and CDR2 SNEGSKA come from the germline V gene (reference sequence). In DNA form, the CDR3 reads TGCAGTGCCCCGAACGTTTATGCGTATGGCTACACCTTC. Its translation: CSAPNVYAYGYTF.

This clonotype came up many times. This sequence joins TRBV5-1 and TRBJ1-1; D is ambiguous. The germline gives CDR1 SGHRS, CDR2 YFSETQ. This CDR3 is built from 14 residues. Trimming shortened V by 4 bases and J by 0 bases, and 10 bases separated the two germline ends. CDR3 in DNA: TGCGCCAGCAGCCTGACTCTGGTGAACACTGAAGCTTTCTTT. Translating it yields CASSLTLVNTEAFF.

This clonotype was observed at least ten times. The J gene is TRBJ1-5, the V gene TRBV20-1; maybe TRBD1 (6 bases). V shed 3 bases and J shed 6 bases, with 15 bases lying between them. Germline CDR1 and CDR2: DFQATT and SNEGSKA (reference sequence). CDR3 length: 14 residues. This CDR3 reads CSARDSGGSQPQHF. Here the CDR3 DNA reads TGCAGTGCTAGGGACAGCGGGGGCAGTCAGCCCCAGCATTTT.

This clonotype has a count of ten or more. The chain recombines TRBV11-2 with TRBJ2-2; D is perhaps TRBD1 (5 bases). Deletions cut 1 base from V and 9 bases from J, with 12 bases between. CDR3 size: 14 residues. Per germline, CDR1 SGHAT and CDR2 FQNNGV. The CDR3 loop reads CASSLVPGWRELFF. For the CDR3, the DNA is TGTGCCAGCAGCTTAGTCCCAGGGTGGAGGGAGCTGTTTTTT.

This clonotype has a count of ten or more. This chain joins TRBV10-3 and TRBJ2-2, with TRBD1 matching 7 bases. CDR1 and CDR2 from the germline V gene are ENHRY and SYGVKD. This CDR3 is built from 15 residues. The trim removed 8 bases at V and 0 bases at J, leaving 6 bases unmatched. The CDR3 is CAIGRGQPNTGELFF. In nucleotides, the CDR3 is TGTGCCATCGGAAGGGGACAGCCGAACACCGGGGAGCTGTTTTTT.

At least ten counts were recorded for this clonotype. The DNA of the CDR3 is TGTGCCAGCGGCCCACGCCTGGGACACTTAAGCACAGATACGCAGTATTTT. This encodes CASGPRLGHLSTDTQYF. J is TRBJ2-3 and V is TRBV11-2; D might be TRBD1 (6 bases). Per germline, CDR1 SGHAT and CDR2 FQNNGV. The CDR3 spans 17 residues. The V end lost 8 bases, the J end lost 0 bases, and 21 bases lay between the germline ends.

In this sample, this clonotype turned up many times. In nucleotides, the CDR3 is TGCGCCAGCAGTCCCGGACAGATAAATTCACCCCTCCACTTT. This translates into CASSPGQINSPLHF. The V call is TRBV5-1, the J call TRBJ1-6; TRBD1 is a possible D gene (6 bases). CDR3 length: 14 residues. Trimming cost V 5 bases and J 7 bases, with 13 bases left between them. CDR1 and CDR2 (germline): SGHRS, YFSETQ.

The gene calls are TRBV7-2 and TRBJ2-7, with D maybe TRBD1 (6 bases). This CDR3 has 15 residues. Germline lookup yields CDR1 SGHTA and CDR2 FQGNSA. Trimming stripped 6 bases from V and 3 bases from J, with 18 bases between. The CDR3, as DNA: TGTGCCAGCAGACCCCCTGGACAGTTAGTCTACGAGCAGTACTTC. Protein product: CASRPPGQLVYEQYF.

Worth noting for this clonotype: This clone may be a read error of a much larger clone one base away. This CDR3 is CSAMLQGGHYEQYF. CDR3 DNA sequence: TGCAGTGCTATGCTACAGGGTGGTCACTACGAGCAGTACTTC. The chain combines TRBV20-1 with TRBJ2-7; perhaps TRBD1 as D (6 bases). Per germline, CDR1 DFQATT and CDR2 SNEGSKA (reference sequence). This CDR3 comprises 14 residues. Trimming removed 4 bases from V and 3 bases from J, with 16 bases in between.

This clonotype was seen at least ten times. The V gene is TRBV5-1, the J gene TRBJ1-6; TRBD1 matches at 7 bases. CDR1 SGHRS and CDR2 YFSETQ come from the germline V gene. The CDR3 runs to 14 residues. Trimming took 0 bases from V and 10 from J; bases not matched to a gene: 4. The CDR3 DNA follows: TGCGCCAGCAGCTTGGTTCAGGGGGAATCACCCCTCCACTTT. Its protein is CASSLVQGESPLHF.

In its sample, this clonotype was seen many times. As DNA, the CDR3 is TGCGCCAGCAGCAGGGACAGGATGGGTGGCTACACCTTC. This codes for CASSRDRMGGYTF. This sequence joins TRBV5-1 and TRBJ1-2; 8 bases match TRBD1. Germline-derived CDR1 and CDR2 are SGHRS and YFSETQ. V dropped 4 bases and J dropped 7; count of bases not matched to a gene: 6. CDR3 size: 13 residues.

As regards this clonotype: This could be a read error, since a much larger clone is one nucleotide away. The V and J genes are TRBV9 and TRBJ2-7, with a weak D call TRBD1 (6 bases). CDR1 SGDLS and CDR2 YYNGEE come from the germline V gene. With 4 bases removed from V and 3 bases from J, the gap between germline ends came to 11 bases. The CDR3 consists of 13 residues. CDR3 nucleotide sequence: TGTGCCAGCAGCTACAGGGCTTACTACGAGCAGTACTTC. It codes for CASSYRAYYEQYF.

This clonotype showed up just a few times. A read error may explain this, as a much larger clone is one base away. This chain uses TRBV5-1 with TRBJ2-7; TRBD1 matches 7 bases. The J segment lost 0 bases and the V segment lost 4 bases, leaving 13 bases of the junction unmatched. The CDR3 runs to 17 residues. Germline CDR1 SGHRS, CDR2 YFSETQ. Here the CDR3 DNA reads TGCGCCAGCAGCAACAGGGGCCTAGAGGGTACCTCCTACGAGCAGTACTTC. Protein sequence: CASSNRGLEGTSYEQYF.

This clonotype appeared many times. The chain is built from TRBV9 and TRBJ1-6; possibly TRBD1 for D (5 bases). This CDR3 is 14 amino acids long. CDR1 and CDR2 from the germline V gene are SGDLS and YYNGEE. Trimming pared 0 bases from V and 8 bases from J, leaving 9 bases between. The chain's CDR3 is CASSVDGGYSPLHF. As DNA, the CDR3 is TGTGCCAGCAGCGTAGACGGGGGGTATTCACCCCTCCACTTT.

This clonotype appeared many times. The chain joins TRBV12-3 or TRBV12-4 to TRBJ1-5; D gene ambiguous. CDR3 length: 15 residues. Trimming took off 6 bases at V and 4 bases at J, with 16 bases between the two ends. Written as DNA, the CDR3 is TGTGCCAGCAGCCGACGATCCCACATTAATCAGCCCCAGCATTTT. It specifies CASSRRSHINQPQHF.

The table lists this clonotype with many counts. This chain connects TRBV18 to TRBJ1-6; the match to TRBD1 covers 7 bases. CDR1 is KGHSH and CDR2 is LQKENI in the germline V gene. This CDR3 has 14 residues. Losses at the gene ends were 6 bases for V and 10 bases for J; bases not matched to a gene: 9. The CDR3 DNA is TGTGCCAGCTCGGGACAGCTACTGAGGTCACCCCTCCACTTT. This encodes CASSGQLLRSPLHF.

There are many counts of this clonotype. The J gene is TRBJ1-1, the V gene TRBV20-1; TRBD1 might be the D (5 bases). Germline assignment: CDR1 DFQATT and CDR2 SNEGSKA (reference sequence). The CDR3 has 12 residues. Trimming cost V 1 base and J 5 bases, with 8 bases left between them. The CDR3 DNA reads TGCAGTGCTAGAGGGGGGAAGACTGAAGCTTTCTTT. Its protein is CSARGGKTEAFF.

This clonotype was recorded many times. V gene TRBV24-1 combines with J gene TRBJ1-5; no clear D gene. CDR1 and CDR2 (germline): KGHDR, SFDVKD. This CDR3 is 13 amino acids long. V dropped 4 bases and J dropped 4 bases, with 7 bases sitting between them. The CDR3 DNA sequence: TGTGCCACCAGTGAAATGGGAAATCAGCCCCAGCATTTT. Its protein product is CATSEMGNQPQHF.

This clonotype showed up many times. The rearrangement uses TRBV20-1 and TRBJ2-7; 7 nucleotides agree with TRBD1. J gave up 1 base and V 3 bases, and 0 bases lay outside the gene matches. CDR3 length equals 12 residues. Germline V gene lookup returns CDR1 DFQATT and CDR2 SNEGSKA (reference sequence). In nucleotides, the CDR3 is TGCAGTGCTAGGACAGGGTCCTACGAGCAGTACTTC. It is translated as CSARTGSYEQYF.

The chain combines TRBV6-5 with TRBJ1-6; 9 bases agree with TRBD1. The germline V gene has CDR1 MNHEY and CDR2 SVGAGI. The CDR3 runs to 14 residues. V shed 5 bases, J shed 13 bases, and the junction held 9 bases outside the gene matches. CDR3 protein: CASSQTGTGRPLHF. CDR3 nucleotides: TGTGCCAGCAGTCAAACGGGGACAGGGCGGCCCCTCCACTTT.